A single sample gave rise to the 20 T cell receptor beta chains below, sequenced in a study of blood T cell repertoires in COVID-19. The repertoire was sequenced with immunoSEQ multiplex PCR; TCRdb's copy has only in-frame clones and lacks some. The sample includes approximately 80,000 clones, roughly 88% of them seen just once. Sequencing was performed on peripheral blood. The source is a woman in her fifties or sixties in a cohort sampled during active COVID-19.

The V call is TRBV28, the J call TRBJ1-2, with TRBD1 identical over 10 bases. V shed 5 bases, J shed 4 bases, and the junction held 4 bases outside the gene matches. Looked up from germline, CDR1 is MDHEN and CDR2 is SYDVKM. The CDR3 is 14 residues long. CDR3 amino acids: CASSTGTGVYGYTF. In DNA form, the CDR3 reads TGTGCCAGCAGTACTGGGACAGGGGTCTATGGCTACACCTTC.

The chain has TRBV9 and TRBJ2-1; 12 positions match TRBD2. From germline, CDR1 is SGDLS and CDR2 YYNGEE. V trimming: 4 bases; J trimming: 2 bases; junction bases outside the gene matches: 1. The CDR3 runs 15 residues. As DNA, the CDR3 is TGTGCCAGCAGCTCTAGCGGGAGGGCCTACAATGAGCAGTTCTTC. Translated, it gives CASSSSGRAYNEQFF.

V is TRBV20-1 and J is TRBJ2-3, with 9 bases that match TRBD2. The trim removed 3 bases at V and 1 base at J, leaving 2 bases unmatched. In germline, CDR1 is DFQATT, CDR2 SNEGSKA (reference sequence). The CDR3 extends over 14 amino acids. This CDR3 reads CSASVAGGTDTQYF. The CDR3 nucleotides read TGCAGTGCTAGTGTAGCGGGGGGCACAGATACGCAGTATTTT.

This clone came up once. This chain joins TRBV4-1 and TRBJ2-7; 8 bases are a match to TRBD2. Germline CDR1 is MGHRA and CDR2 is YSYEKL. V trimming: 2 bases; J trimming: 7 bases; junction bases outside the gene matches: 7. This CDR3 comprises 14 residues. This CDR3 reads CASSQKAGVGEQYF. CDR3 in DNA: TGCGCCAGCAGCCAAAAAGCGGGAGTGGGAGAGCAGTACTTC.

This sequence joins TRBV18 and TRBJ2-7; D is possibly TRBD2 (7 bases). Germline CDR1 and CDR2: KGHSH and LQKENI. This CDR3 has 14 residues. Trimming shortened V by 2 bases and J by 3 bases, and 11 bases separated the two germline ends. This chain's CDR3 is CASSPGGGSYEQYF. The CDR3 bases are TGTGCCAGCTCACCAGGGGGCGGGAGCTACGAGCAGTACTTC.

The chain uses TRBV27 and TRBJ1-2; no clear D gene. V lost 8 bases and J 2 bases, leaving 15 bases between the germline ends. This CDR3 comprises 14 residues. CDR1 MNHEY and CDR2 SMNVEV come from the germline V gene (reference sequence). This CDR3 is CASGSGPPNYGYTF. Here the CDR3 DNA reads TGTGCCAGCGGGAGTGGGCCACCCAACTATGGCTACACCTTC.

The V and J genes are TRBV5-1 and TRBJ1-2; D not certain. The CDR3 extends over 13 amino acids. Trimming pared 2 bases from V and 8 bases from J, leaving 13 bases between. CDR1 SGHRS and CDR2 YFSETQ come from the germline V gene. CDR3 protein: CASSFSGVGGYTF. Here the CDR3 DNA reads TGCGCCAGCAGCTTCAGCGGGGTTGGGGGCTACACCTTC.

The CDR3 reads CASSVGLAGGYEQYF. CDR3 coding DNA: TGTGCCAGCAGCGTCGGACTAGCGGGAGGGTACGAGCAGTACTTC. J is TRBJ2-7 and V is TRBV9; 15 bases match TRBD2. Germline lookup yields CDR1 SGDLS and CDR2 YYNGEE. This CDR3 has 15 residues. Germline trimming cut 2 bases from V and 4 bases from J; bases unmatched to any gene: 1.

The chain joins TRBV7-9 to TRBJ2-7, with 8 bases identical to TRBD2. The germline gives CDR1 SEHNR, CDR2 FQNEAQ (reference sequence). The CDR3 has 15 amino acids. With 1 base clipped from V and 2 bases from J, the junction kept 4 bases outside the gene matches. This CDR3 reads CASSLEVSGTYEQYF. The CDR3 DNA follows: TGTGCCAGCAGCTTAGAGGTTAGCGGGACCTACGAGCAGTACTTC. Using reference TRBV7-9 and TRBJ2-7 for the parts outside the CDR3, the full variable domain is DTGVSQNPRHKITKRGQNVTFRCDPISEHNRLYWYRQTLGQGPEFLTYFQNEAQLEKSRLLSDRFSAERPKGSFSTLEIQRTEQGDSAMYLCASSLEVSGTYEQYFGPGTRLTVT.

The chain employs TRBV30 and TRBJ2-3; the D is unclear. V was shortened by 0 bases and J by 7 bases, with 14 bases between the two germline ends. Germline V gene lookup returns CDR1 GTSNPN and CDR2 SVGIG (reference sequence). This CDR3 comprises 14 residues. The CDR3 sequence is CAWSVGGNRNTQYF. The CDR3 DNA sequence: TGTGCCTGGAGTGTAGGCGGAAATAGGAATACGCAGTATTTT. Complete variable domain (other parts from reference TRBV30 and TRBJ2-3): SQTIHQWPATLVQPVGSPLSLECTVEGTSNPNLYWYRQAAGRGLQLLFYSVGIGQISSEVPQNLSASRPQDRQFILSSKKLLLSDSGFYLCAWSVGGNRNTQYFGPGTRLTVL.

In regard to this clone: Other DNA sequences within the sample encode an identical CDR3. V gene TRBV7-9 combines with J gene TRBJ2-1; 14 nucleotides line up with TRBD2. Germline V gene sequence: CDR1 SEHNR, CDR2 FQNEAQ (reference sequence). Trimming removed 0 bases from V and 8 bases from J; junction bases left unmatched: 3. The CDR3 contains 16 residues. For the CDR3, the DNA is TGTGCCAGCAGCTTAGCGGGACTAGCGGGAGTTGATGAGCAGTTCTTC. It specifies CASSLAGLAGVDEQFF.

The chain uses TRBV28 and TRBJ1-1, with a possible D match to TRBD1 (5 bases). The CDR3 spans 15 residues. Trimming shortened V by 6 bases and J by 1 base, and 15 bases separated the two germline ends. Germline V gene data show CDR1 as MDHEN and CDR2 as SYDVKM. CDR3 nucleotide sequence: TGTGCCAGCAGCTTGAATCAGGGATGGAACACTGAAGCTTTCTTT. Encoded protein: CASSLNQGWNTEAFF.

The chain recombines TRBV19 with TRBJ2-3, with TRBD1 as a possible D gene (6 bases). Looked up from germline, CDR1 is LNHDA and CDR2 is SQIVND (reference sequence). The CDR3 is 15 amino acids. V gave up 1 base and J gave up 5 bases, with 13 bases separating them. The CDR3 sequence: CASSIGGQIGDTQYF. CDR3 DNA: TGTGCCAGTAGTATAGGTGGACAGATAGGAGATACGCAGTATTTT.

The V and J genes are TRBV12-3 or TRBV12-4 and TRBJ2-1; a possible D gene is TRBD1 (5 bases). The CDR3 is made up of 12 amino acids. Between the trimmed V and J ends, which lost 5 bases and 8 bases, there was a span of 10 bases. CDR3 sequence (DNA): TGTGCCAGCAGTGACAGTGGCTATGAGCAGTTCTTC. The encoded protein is CASSDSGYEQFF.

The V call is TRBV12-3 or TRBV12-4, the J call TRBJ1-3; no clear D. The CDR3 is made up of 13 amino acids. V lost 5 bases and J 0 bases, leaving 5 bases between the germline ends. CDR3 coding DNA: TGTGCCAGCAGTGCACACTCTGGAAACACCATATATTTT. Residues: CASSAHSGNTIYF.

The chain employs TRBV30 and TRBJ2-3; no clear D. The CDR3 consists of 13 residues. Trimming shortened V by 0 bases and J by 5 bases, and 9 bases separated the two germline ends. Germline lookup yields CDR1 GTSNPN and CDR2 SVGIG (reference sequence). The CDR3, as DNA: TGTGCCTGGAGTGTACGAGTCGGAGATACGCAGTATTTT. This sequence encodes CAWSVRVGDTQYF.

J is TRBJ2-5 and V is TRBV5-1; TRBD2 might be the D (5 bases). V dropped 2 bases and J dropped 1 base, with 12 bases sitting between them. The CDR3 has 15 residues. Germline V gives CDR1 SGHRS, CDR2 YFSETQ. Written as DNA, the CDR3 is TGCGCCAGCAGCTTACTGGACTCTCTCCAAGAGACCCAGTACTTC. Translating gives CASSLLDSLQETQYF.

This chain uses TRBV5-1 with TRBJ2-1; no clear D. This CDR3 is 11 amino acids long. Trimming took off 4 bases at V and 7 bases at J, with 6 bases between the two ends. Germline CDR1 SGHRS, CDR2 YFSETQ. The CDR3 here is CASSLLNEQFF. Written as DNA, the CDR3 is TGCGCCAGCAGCCTTTTAAATGAGCAGTTCTTC.

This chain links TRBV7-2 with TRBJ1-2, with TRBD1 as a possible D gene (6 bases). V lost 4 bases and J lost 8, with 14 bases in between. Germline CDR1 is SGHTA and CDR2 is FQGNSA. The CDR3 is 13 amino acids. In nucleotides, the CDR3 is TGTGCCAGCAGCTATGGGACATTCACAGGCTACACCTTC. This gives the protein CASSYGTFTGYTF.

The chain's CDR3 is CASSLRAGGEEETQYF. The CDR3 nucleotides read TGTGCCAGCAGCTTACGAGCGGGAGGGGAAGAAGAGACCCAGTACTTC. The chain is built from TRBV7-2 and TRBJ2-5, with TRBD2 identical over 10 bases. V lost 2 bases, J lost 3 bases, and 6 bases stayed unmatched. The CDR3 contains 16 residues. Germline values: CDR1 SGHTA, CDR2 FQGNSA.